The present entry profiles one T cell receptor beta chain with its context. Per the original data handling: Cell counts per sample came from amplifying reference gene primers. Method: immunoSEQ multiplex PCR; TCRdb's copy keeps in-frame clones and lacks some. V and J calls and clone size come straight from that table; D and trimming were deduced from the DNA. The sample holds 130,000 to 150,000 clones, approximately 84% seen once. The V gene's germline CDR1 is SGHNT and CDR2 YYREEE (reference sequence). Trimming took 3 bases from V and 4 from J; bases not matched to a gene: 10. The CDR3 sequence is 16 residues long. The source of the sample is a study of blood T cell repertoires in COVID-19. The wider study: Sites across the United States, Italy and Spain contributed samples from acute and convalescent COVID-19. Sources were T cells, B-cell-depleted T cells, or PBMCs; the material itself was cDNA or gDNA.

Material for sequencing was peripheral blood. V and J are TRBV5-4 and TRBJ2-5, with 9 bases aligning to TRBD1. This sequence was found in a woman over 75 in a cohort sampled during active or convalescent COVID-19. CDR3 sequence (DNA): TGTGCCAGCAGCTGGGCCGGGACAGGGTCGGGAGAGACCCAGTACTTC. Its protein is CASSWAGTGSGETQYF.